Below, 26 T cell receptor beta chains from the same sample are listed, as sequenced in a study of T cell repertoires in cytomegalovirus infection. A single record per CDR3 protein comes from TCRdb applying MiXCR to the reads. The sample has about 740,000 distinct CDR3 sequences; less than 40% are singletons. Sequencing used PBMCs. The receptor set was obtained from a human donor in good health (CMV status not recorded). Some clones in this sample may be carry-over from other donors' samples.

The chain combines TRBV6-6 with TRBJ1-5, with a weak D call TRBD1 (5 bases). The length of the CDR3 is 15 residues. CDR1 is MNHNY, CDR2 SVGAGI, per germline (reference sequence). The V and J ends lost 6 bases and 0 bases respectively, with 12 bases between them. The CDR3 region is CASSSDSNSNQPQHF. CDR3 sequence (DNA): TGTGCCAGCAGCTCCGACAGTAATAGCAATCAGCCCCAGCATTTT.

The chain recombines TRBV28 with TRBJ1-1; D gene ambiguous. The CDR3 totals 12 residues. Between the trimmed V and J ends, which lost 1 base and 11 bases, there was a span of 11 bases. CDR1 and CDR2 from the germline V gene are MDHEN and SYDVKM. The CDR3 bases are TGTGCCAGCAGTTTATCCGAGACTTTTGCTTTCTTT. Amino acids: CASSLSETFAFF.

The rearrangement uses TRBV7-6 and TRBJ2-2; the D is unclear. The germline V gene encodes CDR1 SGHVS and CDR2 FNYEAQ. The CDR3 spans 12 residues. The CDR3 reads CATPLSTGELFF. The CDR3 region has the DNA TGTGCTACCCCGTTGAGCACCGGGGAGCTGTTTTTT.

Concerning this clonotype itself: A much larger clone lies one base from this, so it may be a read error. The chain uses TRBV28 and TRBJ1-1, with no clear D. The V gene's germline CDR1 is MDHEN and CDR2 SYDVKM. The CDR3 extends over 14 amino acids. CDR3 DNA: TGTGCCAGCAGTTTATTACAGATGAACACTGAAGATTTCTTT. Amino acid sequence: CASSLLQMNTEDFF.

This clonotype has only a few counts. The rearrangement uses TRBV27 and TRBJ2-7, with 8 bases identical to TRBD1. Germline V lookup: CDR1 MNHEY, CDR2 SMNVEV (reference sequence). The CDR3 is 16 residues long. With V trimmed by 2 bases and J by 3 bases, 9 bases remained unmatched. The CDR3 DNA reads TGTGCCAGCAGTTTAAGGGGACAGGAGCTTGTCTACGAGCAGTACTTC. Residues: CASSLRGQELVYEQYF.

The table lists this clonotype with a few counts. V usage is TRBV27 and J usage is TRBJ1-2, with a tentative D call TRBD1 (6 bases). Trimming removed 7 bases from V and 8 bases from J, with 20 bases in between. The CDR3 spans 14 residues. Looked up from germline, CDR1 is MNHEY and CDR2 is SMNVEV (reference sequence). This CDR3 reads CASTNRGGTRGYTF. CDR3 nucleotide sequence: TGTGCCAGCACCAATAGAGGGGGTACCCGAGGCTACACCTTC.

This chain connects TRBV7-2 to TRBJ1-1; a possible D gene is TRBD1 (5 bases). Germline CDR1 and CDR2: SGHTA and FQGNSA. The CDR3 totals 18 residues. V was cut by 5 bases and J by 4 bases, with 26 bases left in between. Here the CDR3 DNA reads TGTGCCAGCAGCACGTCCACGGGAAAGGGGATTTCGGGCACTGAAGCTTTCTTT. The encoded protein is CASSTSTGKGISGTEAFF.

This clonotype has only a few counts. The chain links TRBV12-3 or TRBV12-4 to TRBJ2-7, with 7 bases fitting TRBD2. CDR3 length: 15 amino acids. The V and J ends lost 6 bases and 7 bases, in that order; junction bases with no gene match: 15. In nucleotides, the CDR3 is TGTGCCAGCAGGAAAGGACTAGGAACCCTAAAAGAGCAGTACTTC. Translating it yields CASRKGLGTLKEQYF.

This rearrangement joins TRBV11-3 to TRBJ2-3; 9 bases are a match to TRBD2. Losses at the gene ends were 5 bases for V and 2 bases for J; bases not matched to a gene: 11. Germline V CDR1 and CDR2: SGHNT, YENEEA. This CDR3 has 17 residues. The chain's CDR3 is CASSLTSGALNTDTQYF. The CDR3 DNA reads as TGTGCCAGCAGCCTGACTAGCGGAGCCCTAAACACAGATACGCAGTATTTT.

This clonotype was counted a few times. V gene TRBV5-1 combines with J gene TRBJ2-3; 10 nucleotides align to TRBD2. V dropped 3 bases and J dropped 4; count of bases not matched to a gene: 8. From germline, CDR1 is SGHRS and CDR2 YFSETQ. The CDR3 runs to 16 residues. CDR3 DNA sequence: TGCGCCAGCAGCTACCAGCGGGGGGGTCGTTCAGATACGCAGTATTTT. As protein: CASSYQRGGRSDTQYF.

This clonotype was seen many times. V and J are TRBV7-8 and TRBJ1-5; D gene uncertain. The length of the CDR3 is 15 residues. CDR1 is SGHVS, CDR2 FQNEAQ, per germline. V shed 1 base and J shed 2 bases, with 9 bases lying between them. DNA of the CDR3: TGTGCCAGCAGCTTAGACAGATTGGGCAATCAGCCCCAGCATTTT. It codes for CASSLDRLGNQPQHF.

About this clonotype: It is likely a read error, because the conserved phenylalanine at the end of the CDR3 is missing. The gene calls are TRBV7-2 and TRBJ1-5; no clear D gene. The CDR3 covers 15 residues. Germline values: CDR1 SGHTA, CDR2 FQGNSA. V gave up 4 bases and J gave up 7 bases, with 17 bases separating them. The CDR3 loop reads CASSSRTTLGQPQHL. For the CDR3, the DNA is TGTGCCAGCAGCTCCAGAACCACGCTCGGGCAGCCCCAGCATTTG.

The chain uses TRBV12-3 or TRBV12-4 and TRBJ2-7; 8 bases are shared with TRBD1. Trimming cost V 2 bases and J 2 bases; bases outside gene matches: 8. The CDR3 has 16 amino acids. The CDR3 DNA is TGTGCCAGCAGTTTATACGTTTGGACAGGGACCTACGAGCAGTACTTC. Translated: CASSLYVWTGTYEQYF.

The chain carries TRBV5-1 and TRBJ1-1; D may be TRBD1 (6 bases). The CDR3 extends over 15 amino acids. V lost 0 bases, J lost 0 bases, and 9 bases lay in between. Germline assignment: CDR1 SGHRS and CDR2 YFSETQ. The CDR3 region is CASSLENRVNTEAFF. CDR3 sequence (DNA): TGCGCCAGCAGCTTGGAAAACAGGGTGAACACTGAAGCTTTCTTT.

As regards this clonotype: Mismatch with germline at one junction end may stem from a read error. The chain employs TRBV7-6 and TRBJ2-3, with 10 positions matching TRBD2. Germline V gene data show CDR1 as SGHVS and CDR2 as FNYEAQ. The CDR3 loop spans 15 amino acids. The CDR3 region has the DNA TGTGCTAGCAGCTACAGCGGGGGGGCCGGGGATACGCAGTATTTT. It yields the protein CASSYSGGAGDTQYF.

For this clonotype: A read error may account for a junction end that differs from germline. The chain is built from TRBV7-2 and TRBJ2-5; 11 bases align to TRBD2. Germline loops: CDR1 SGHTA, CDR2 FQGNSA. The CDR3 runs to 15 residues. CDR3 region: CASNLLAGARETQYF. Written as DNA, the CDR3 is TGTGCCAGCAACTTACTAGCGGGAGCGCGAGAGACCCAGTACTTC.

The gene calls are TRBV9 and TRBJ1-3; 7 bases fit TRBD1. J gave up 4 bases and V 4 bases, and 11 bases lay outside the gene matches. CDR3 length: 16 amino acids. Germline V CDR1 and CDR2: SGDLS, YYNGEE. The CDR3 spells CASSLTTGVVGNTIYF. The CDR3 nucleotides are TGTGCCAGCAGCCTTACAACAGGGGTAGTCGGAAACACCATATATTTT.

This clonotype appeared a single time. The V and J genes are TRBV19 and TRBJ2-1; D is ambiguous. CDR1 and CDR2 from the germline V gene are LNHDA and SQIVND (reference sequence). The V gene lost 3 bases and the J gene lost 10 bases, with 16 bases spanning the gap. The CDR3 contains 14 residues. CDR3 bases: TGTGCCAGTAGTATTTCTTCCCCGGGCAAGGAGCAGTTCTTC. This gives the protein CASSISSPGKEQFF.

The chain is built from TRBV6-5 and TRBJ2-7, with a possible D match to TRBD2 (7 bases). From germline, CDR1 is MNHEY and CDR2 SVGAGI. This CDR3 has 14 residues. V was shortened by 10 bases and J by 6 bases, with 22 bases between the two germline ends. This chain's CDR3 is CATYSRGGAGEQYF. In nucleotides, the CDR3 is TGTGCCACCTATTCGAGGGGGGGGGCCGGCGAGCAGTACTTC.

The chain employs TRBV6-6 and TRBJ1-5, with TRBD1 as a possible D gene (5 bases). The length of the CDR3 is 14 residues. CDR1 and CDR2 (germline): MNHNY, SVGAGI (reference sequence). Trimming left V 10 bases short and J 6 bases short, with 19 bases between. The CDR3 region is CATLSSGTGQPQHF. Written as DNA, the CDR3 is TGTGCCACCCTGTCGTCGGGGACGGGTCAGCCCCAGCATTTT.

This clonotype was counted at least ten times. Written as DNA, the CDR3 is TGTGCCAGCAGCCCTACAGGGCGACCCTCTGGGGCCAACGTCCTGACTTTC. Translation gives CASSPTGRPSGANVLTF. The chain employs TRBV28 and TRBJ2-6, with D maybe TRBD1 (6 bases). CDR3 size: 17 residues. Trimming removed 6 bases from V and 0 bases from J, with 15 bases in between. Germline V gene sequence: CDR1 MDHEN, CDR2 SYDVKM.

This clonotype was observed many times. At one boundary the junction diverges from the germline segment, which might be a read error. V gene TRBV7-7 combines with J gene TRBJ2-7; D is tentatively TRBD1 or TRBD2 (5 bases each). Germline CDR1 and CDR2: SSHAT and FNYEAQ (reference sequence). The CDR3 is 13 residues long. CDR3 sequence: CASSLGPSGEQYF. In DNA, the CDR3 is TGTGCTAGCAGCTTGGGACCGTCTGGAGAGCAGTACTTC.

This sequence joins TRBV4-1 and TRBJ1-1; D ambiguous. The CDR3 length is 18 residues. Germline loops: CDR1 MGHRA, CDR2 YSYEKL. V was cut by 1 base and J by 0 bases, with 18 bases left in between. The CDR3 loop reads CASSQGILGRRVNTEAFF. The CDR3 nucleotides read TGCGCCAGCAGCCAAGGGATCTTGGGGAGACGGGTGAACACTGAAGCTTTCTTT.

The rearrangement links TRBV5-1 to TRBJ1-1; no definite D call. With 0 bases removed from V and 3 bases from J, the gap between germline ends came to 9 bases. The CDR3 sequence is 14 residues long. Germline CDR1 is SGHRS and CDR2 is YFSETQ. The CDR3 DNA reads TGCGCCAGCAGCTTGGGGGCGCCGGACACTGAAGCTTTCTTT. Amino acids: CASSLGAPDTEAFF.

This clonotype was picked up a small number of times. V gene TRBV7-6 combines with J gene TRBJ2-3; D may be TRBD1 or TRBD2 (6 bases each). The germline V and J ends were trimmed by 8 bases and 1 base, with 13 bases remaining between them. Germline values: CDR1 SGHVS, CDR2 FNYEAQ. The CDR3 consists of 14 residues. CDR3 loop: CASCGTLGTDTQYF. CDR3 DNA: TGTGCCAGCTGCGGGACACTGGGCACAGATACGCAGTATTTT.

For this clonotype: This likely comes from a read error, as the CDR3 has no conserved phenylalanine or tryptophan at its end. The chain combines TRBV11-3 with TRBJ2-1; D remains ambiguous. This CDR3 is 13 amino acids long. The V end lost 6 bases, the J end lost 6 bases, and 12 bases lay between the germline ends. Germline V lookup: CDR1 SGHNT, CDR2 YENEEA. CDR3 residues: CASSNPGPNEQFL. DNA of the CDR3: TGTGCCAGCAGTAACCCGGGCCCCAATGAGCAGTTCTTA.